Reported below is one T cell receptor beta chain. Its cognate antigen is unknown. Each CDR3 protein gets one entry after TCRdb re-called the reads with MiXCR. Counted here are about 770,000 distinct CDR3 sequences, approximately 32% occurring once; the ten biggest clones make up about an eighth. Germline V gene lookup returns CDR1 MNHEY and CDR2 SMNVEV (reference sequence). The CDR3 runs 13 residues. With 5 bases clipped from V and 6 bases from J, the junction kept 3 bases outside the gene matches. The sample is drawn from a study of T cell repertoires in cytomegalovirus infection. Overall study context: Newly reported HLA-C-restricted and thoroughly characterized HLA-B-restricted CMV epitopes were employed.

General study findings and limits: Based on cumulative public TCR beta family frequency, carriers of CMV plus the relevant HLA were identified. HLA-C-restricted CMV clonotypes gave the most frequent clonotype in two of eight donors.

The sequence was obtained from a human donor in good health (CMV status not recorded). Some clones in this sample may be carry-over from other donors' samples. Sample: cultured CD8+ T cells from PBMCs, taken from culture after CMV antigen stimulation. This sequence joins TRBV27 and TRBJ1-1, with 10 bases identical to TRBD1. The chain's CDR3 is CASSAGTGAEAFF. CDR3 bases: TGTGCCAGCAGTGCCGGGACAGGGGCTGAAGCTTTCTTT.